The 25 T cell receptor beta chains below were found in one sample sequenced in a study of shared clonotypes between healthy human individuals. Here immunoSEQ multiplex PCR was the method, and the copy in TCRdb shows in-frame clones only, minus some. The sample has under 2.5 million clones, about 90% seen once. Sequenced input: naive CD4+ T cells from PBMCs. Subset defined: CD45RA+ positively selected. The receptors were sampled from a man between 18 and 35 years old in good health. Some clones in this sample may be carry-over from other donors' samples.

The chain joins TRBV6-5 to TRBJ1-5; D unresolved. CDR1 MNHEY and CDR2 SVGAGI come from the germline V gene. The CDR3 has 15 amino acids. The V end was cut by 4 bases, the J end by 2 bases, with 12 bases between. In nucleotides, the CDR3 is TGTGCCAGCAGTTCTCAGGCTTGGGGCAATCAGCCCCAGCATTTT. Residues: CASSSQAWGNQPQHF.

This chain links TRBV30 with TRBJ2-5; the D is unclear. Per germline, CDR1 GTSNPN and CDR2 SVGIG (reference sequence). This CDR3 contains 14 residues. The V end lost 2 bases, the J end lost 0 bases, and 10 bases lay between the germline ends. In DNA form, the CDR3 reads TGTGCCTGGAGTCCGGACGGGTACCAAGAGACCCAGTACTTC. It yields the protein CAWSPDGYQETQYF. Combining the CDR3 with reference TRBV30 and TRBJ2-5 gives the whole variable domain SQTIHQWPATLVQPVGSPLSLECTVEGTSNPNLYWYRQAAGRGLQLLFYSVGIGQISSEVPQNLSASRPQDRQFILSSKKLLLSDSGFYLCAWSPDGYQETQYFGPGTRLLVL.

The J gene is TRBJ2-1, the V gene TRBV18; TRBD2 agrees at 8 bases. The length of the CDR3 is 16 residues. Losses at the gene ends were 0 bases for V and 9 bases for J; bases not matched to a gene: 10. Per germline, CDR1 KGHSH and CDR2 LQKENI. The CDR3 sequence: CASSPPTSVRGGEQFF. The CDR3 DNA reads TGTGCCAGCTCACCACCGACTAGCGTGAGAGGTGGTGAGCAGTTCTTC.

The chain carries TRBV28 and TRBJ1-2; no clear D gene. V dropped 6 bases and J dropped 2 bases, with 16 bases sitting between them. CDR3 length equals 15 residues. From germline, CDR1 is MDHEN and CDR2 SYDVKM. As DNA, the CDR3 is TGTGCCAGCAGCGGGATGATCCCGGGGAACTATGGCTACACCTTC. Its protein product is CASSGMIPGNYGYTF.

The chain recombines TRBV30 with TRBJ2-5, with 14 positions matching TRBD2. The CDR3 runs 18 residues. The V segment lost 2 bases and the J segment 4 bases; nucleotides outside the gene matches: 12. Per germline, CDR1 GTSNPN and CDR2 SVGIG (reference sequence). The CDR3 is CAWSSGTSGRGPPETQYF. The CDR3 DNA is TGTGCCTGGAGTTCCGGGACTAGCGGGAGAGGTCCCCCAGAGACCCAGTACTTC. Full variable domain (outside the CDR3, taken from reference TRBV30 and TRBJ2-5): SQTIHQWPATLVQPVGSPLSLECTVEGTSNPNLYWYRQAAGRGLQLLFYSVGIGQISSEVPQNLSASRPQDRQFILSSKKLLLSDSGFYLCAWSSGTSGRGPPETQYFGPGTRLLVL.

This chain joins TRBV2 and TRBJ2-5; 11 bases are a match to TRBD2. Trimming took 2 bases from V and 4 from J; bases not matched to a gene: 3. The CDR3 consists of 15 residues. CDR1 and CDR2 from the germline V gene are SNHLY and FYNNEI. CDR3 residues: CASSETSGSGETQYF. The CDR3 nucleotides are TGTGCCAGCAGTGAAACTAGCGGGAGCGGAGAGACCCAGTACTTC.

The chain uses TRBV5-5 and TRBJ2-3; D is unclear. Germline-derived CDR1 and CDR2 are SGHKS and YYEKEE (reference sequence). With 2 bases removed from V and 4 bases from J, the gap between germline ends came to 8 bases. There are 13 residues in the CDR3. In DNA, the CDR3 is TGTGCCAGCAGCTTTACTTCAGCAGATACGCAGTATTTT. Translating gives CASSFTSADTQYF.

The V gene is TRBV28, the J gene TRBJ1-5; D gene unclear. The V gene's germline CDR1 is MDHEN and CDR2 SYDVKM. This CDR3 has 15 amino acids. Between the trimmed V and J ends, which lost 4 bases and 7 bases, there was a span of 17 bases. CDR3 amino acids: CASSSGPRWRQPQHF. DNA for the CDR3: TGTGCCAGCAGTTCCGGACCTCGTTGGAGGCAGCCCCAGCATTTT.

This rearrangement joins TRBV10-3 to TRBJ1-3; D is unresolved. The CDR3 runs to 16 residues. V lost 2 bases and J lost 2, with 13 bases in between. Germline CDR1 ENHRY, CDR2 SYGVKD. CDR3 region: CAISEGYPSTGNTIYF. CDR3 in DNA: TGTGCCATCAGTGAGGGGTATCCTTCCACTGGAAACACCATATATTTT.

With regard to this clone: The same CDR3 also results from other DNA sequences found in this sample. The J gene is TRBJ1-2, the V gene TRBV6-1, with unresolved D. V lost 0 bases and J lost 5, with 7 bases in between. Germline assignment: CDR1 MNHNS and CDR2 SASEGT. The CDR3 spans 13 residues. This CDR3 is CASSEAGSYGYTF. CDR3 nucleotides: TGTGCCAGCAGTGAAGCTGGATCGTATGGCTACACCTTC.

This chain connects TRBV11-2 to TRBJ2-3; D might be TRBD1 (5 bases). The germline CDR1 and CDR2 sequences are SGHAT and FQNNGV. CDR3 size: 13 residues. Trimming stripped 1 base from V and 9 bases from J, with 11 bases between. The CDR3, as DNA: TGTGCCAGCAGCTTAGGTGGCCAGGGAACGCAGTATTTT. Encoded protein: CASSLGGQGTQYF.

V usage is TRBV9 and J usage is TRBJ2-5; D is unclear. V lost 0 bases and J 2 bases, leaving 11 bases between the germline ends. The germline gives CDR1 SGDLS, CDR2 YYNGEE. The CDR3 sequence is 15 residues long. The CDR3 bases are TGTGCCAGCAGCGTAGGTGGACGTATACAAGAGACCCAGTACTTC. This gives the protein CASSVGGRIQETQYF.

This sequence joins TRBV7-8 and TRBJ1-5, with D hard to call. Germline V gene data show CDR1 as SGHVS and CDR2 as FQNEAQ. The CDR3 has 14 residues. V gave up 1 base and J gave up 5 bases, with 9 bases separating them. The CDR3 DNA reads TGTGCCAGCAGCTTAGTGGCAGGAGATCAGCCCCAGCATTTT. Protein: CASSLVAGDQPQHF.

V gene TRBV5-1 combines with J gene TRBJ1-4, with 9 bases identical to TRBD1. The CDR3 is 15 amino acids. CDR1 is SGHRS, CDR2 YFSETQ, per germline. The V segment lost 0 bases and the J segment 8 bases; nucleotides outside the gene matches: 5. The CDR3: CASSLEGQGLEKLFF. The CDR3 DNA follows: TGCGCCAGCAGCTTGGAGGGACAGGGTCTGGAAAAACTGTTTTTT.

The chain uses TRBV2 and TRBJ1-1, with 7 bases aligning to TRBD1. Germline trimming cut 5 bases from V and 3 bases from J; bases unmatched to any gene: 12. This CDR3 spans 16 amino acids. Per germline, CDR1 SNHLY and CDR2 FYNNEI. This CDR3 reads CASSILSTGTDTEAFF. DNA for the CDR3: TGTGCCAGCAGTATACTATCGACCGGGACAGACACTGAAGCTTTCTTT.

This sequence joins TRBV4-2 and TRBJ2-7; 9 bases align to TRBD2. The CDR3 is 16 residues long. CDR1 is LGHNA, CDR2 YNFKEQ, per germline. V dropped 0 bases and J dropped 5; count of bases not matched to a gene: 8. This chain's CDR3 is CASSQDLASGMNEQYF. CDR3 sequence (DNA): TGTGCCAGCAGCCAAGATCTGGCTAGCGGGATGAACGAGCAGTACTTC.

The gene calls are TRBV5-1 and TRBJ2-3, with 8 bases that match TRBD2. Germline assignment: CDR1 SGHRS and CDR2 YFSETQ. Germline trimming cut 0 bases from V and 0 bases from J; bases unmatched to any gene: 9. There are 18 residues in the CDR3. The CDR3 sequence: CASSLGFGLAASTDTQYF. CDR3 nucleotide sequence: TGCGCCAGCAGCTTGGGTTTCGGACTAGCAGCTAGCACAGATACGCAGTATTTT.

The chain links TRBV5-8 to TRBJ1-4; D remains ambiguous. This CDR3 spans 15 amino acids. V lost 4 bases to trimming and J lost 5 bases, with 15 bases between them. Per the germline V gene, CDR1 is SGHTS and CDR2 is YDEGEE. The DNA for the CDR3 is TGTGCCAGCAGCCTTAGCCATCTGCAGAATGAAAAACTGTTTTTT. It translates to CASSLSHLQNEKLFF.

The V call is TRBV5-1, the J call TRBJ2-7, with TRBD2 matching over 8 bases. The germline gives CDR1 SGHRS, CDR2 YFSETQ. Unmatched junction bases numbered 9, after V lost 0 bases and J lost 7 bases. The CDR3 extends over 15 amino acids. CDR3 in amino acids: CASSLEISGAREQYF. CDR3 DNA: TGCGCCAGCAGCTTGGAGATTAGCGGGGCCCGGGAGCAGTACTTC.

This clone was found a few times. The gene calls are TRBV2 and TRBJ1-1; D remains ambiguous. Trimming cost V 2 bases and J 8 bases, with 12 bases left between them. Germline V CDR1 and CDR2: SNHLY, FYNNEI. There are 13 residues in the CDR3. As DNA, the CDR3 is TGTGCCAGCAGTGAAATCGTCCAAGTAGAAGCTTTCTTT. It specifies CASSEIVQVEAFF.

This sequence joins TRBV11-1 and TRBJ2-1; TRBD1 aligns across 8 bases. V lost 5 bases to trimming and J lost 9 bases; unmatched junction nucleotides: 12. Germline CDR1 and CDR2: SGHAT and FQDESV (reference sequence). This CDR3 is 15 amino acids long. CDR3 loop: CASSPRTGFIAEQFF. CDR3 sequence (DNA): TGTGCCAGCAGCCCCAGGACAGGGTTTATCGCTGAGCAGTTCTTC.

The V call is TRBV5-1, the J call TRBJ1-1, with unresolved D. V was pared by 0 bases and J by 7 bases, with 7 bases between. This CDR3 has 12 residues. CDR1 is SGHRS, CDR2 YFSETQ, per germline. The CDR3 sequence is CASSLGQYEAFF. CDR3 bases: TGCGCCAGCAGCTTGGGCCAGTATGAAGCTTTCTTT.

This rearrangement joins TRBV28 to TRBJ2-7; 8 positions match TRBD1. The CDR3 sequence is 12 residues long. The trim removed 6 bases at V and 6 bases at J, leaving 4 bases unmatched. Per germline, CDR1 MDHEN and CDR2 SYDVKM. CDR3 protein: CASRLTGAEQYF. As DNA, the CDR3 is TGTGCCAGCAGGTTGACAGGGGCCGAGCAGTACTTC.

This clone was found once. V is TRBV7-3 and J is TRBJ2-1; 11 nucleotides align to TRBD1. Per germline, CDR1 SGHTA and CDR2 FQGTGA. This CDR3 has 17 amino acids. Trimming cost V 4 bases and J 9 bases; bases outside gene matches: 14. The CDR3 here is CASSSLLPGQGESEQFF. CDR3 DNA sequence: TGTGCCAGCAGCTCGCTTCTCCCGGGACAGGGGGAGAGTGAGCAGTTCTTC.

A note on this clone: This sample also contains other DNA sequences that code for the same CDR3. V usage is TRBV18 and J usage is TRBJ1-1; D perhaps matches TRBD1 (6 bases). The germline V gene has CDR1 KGHSH and CDR2 LQKENI. Trimming removed 3 bases from V and 1 base from J, with 12 bases in between. The CDR3 length is 15 residues. The CDR3 DNA sequence: TGTGCCAGCTCACCCCCTGGGGGGGCGAACACTGAAGCTTTCTTT. Translated, it gives CASSPPGGANTEAFF.